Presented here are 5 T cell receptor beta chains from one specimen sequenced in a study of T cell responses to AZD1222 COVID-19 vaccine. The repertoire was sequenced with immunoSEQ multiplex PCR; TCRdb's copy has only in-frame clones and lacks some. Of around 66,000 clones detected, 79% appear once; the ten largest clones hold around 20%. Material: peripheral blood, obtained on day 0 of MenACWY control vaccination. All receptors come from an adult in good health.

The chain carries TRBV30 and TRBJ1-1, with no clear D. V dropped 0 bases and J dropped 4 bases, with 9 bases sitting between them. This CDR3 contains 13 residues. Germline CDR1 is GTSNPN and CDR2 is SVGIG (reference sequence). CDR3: CAWSVGMGTEAFF. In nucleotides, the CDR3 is TGTGCCTGGAGTGTGGGAATGGGCACTGAAGCTTTCTTT.

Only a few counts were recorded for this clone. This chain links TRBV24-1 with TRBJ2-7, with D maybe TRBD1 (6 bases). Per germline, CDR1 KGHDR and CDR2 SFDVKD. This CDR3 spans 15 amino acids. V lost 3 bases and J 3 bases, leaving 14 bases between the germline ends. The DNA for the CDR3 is TGTGCCACCAGTGATAGCCGGGACACCATCTACGAGCAGTACTTC. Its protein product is CATSDSRDTIYEQYF.

CDR3 residues: CAWSLLQNTEAFF. Here the CDR3 DNA reads TGTGCCTGGAGTCTCCTTCAGAACACTGAAGCTTTCTTT. This chain joins TRBV30 and TRBJ1-1; no clear D gene. CDR1 is GTSNPN, CDR2 SVGIG, per germline (reference sequence). Between the trimmed V and J ends, which lost 2 bases and 1 base, there was a span of 8 bases. The CDR3 contains 13 residues.

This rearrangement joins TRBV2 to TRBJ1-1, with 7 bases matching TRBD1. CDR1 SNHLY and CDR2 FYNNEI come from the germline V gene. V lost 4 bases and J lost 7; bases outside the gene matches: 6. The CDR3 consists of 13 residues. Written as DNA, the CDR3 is TGTGCCAGCAGTGTTTCAGGGGGGGGTGAAGCTTTCTTT. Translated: CASSVSGGGEAFF.

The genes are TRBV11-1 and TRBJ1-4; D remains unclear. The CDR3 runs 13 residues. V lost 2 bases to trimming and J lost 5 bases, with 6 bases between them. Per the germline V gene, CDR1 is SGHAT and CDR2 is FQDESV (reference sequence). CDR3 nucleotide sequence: TGTGCCAGCAGCTTACGGGAAAATGAAAAACTGTTTTTT. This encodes CASSLRENEKLFF.